These 15 T cell receptor beta chains came from one sample sequenced in a study of blood T cells in healthy people across ages. For the second PCR, which ran for 7 to 11 cycles, a sample-barcoded 5' primer and a J-beta primer mix were used. TCRdb reprocessed the 5' RACE reads via MiXCR and lists one record per CDR3 protein. Of about 640,000 distinct CDR3 sequences listed, 45% to 65% are singletons. The material sequenced was blood. Receptor source: a man aged 55-75 years in good health.

J is TRBJ2-7 and V is TRBV7-2; 7 nucleotides align to TRBD1. The CDR3 covers 14 residues. Germline V CDR1 and CDR2: SGHTA, FQGNSA. V trimming: 5 bases; J trimming: 2 bases; junction bases outside the gene matches: 6. CDR3 nucleotide sequence: TGTGCCAGCAGCAGACAGGGTCCCACCTACGAGCAGTACTTC. Translation: CASSRQGPTYEQYF.

V usage is TRBV14 and J usage is TRBJ1-2; no definite D call. The CDR3 is 12 amino acids. From germline, CDR1 is SGHDN and CDR2 FVKESK. With 3 bases removed from V and 2 bases from J, the gap between germline ends came to 4 bases. This chain's CDR3 is CASSQRNYGYTF. CDR3 sequence (DNA): TGTGCCAGCAGCCAGCGCAACTATGGCTACACCTTC.

This chain joins TRBV29-1 and TRBJ1-2; TRBD1 matches 7 bases. Germline-derived CDR1 and CDR2 are SQVTM and ANQGSEA. This CDR3 comprises 13 residues. After removal of 6 bases from V and 0 bases from J, the junction contained 4 bases not matched to a gene. The CDR3, as DNA: TGCAGCGTCACAACAGGGGCTAACTATGGCTACACCTTC. It is translated as CSVTTGANYGYTF.

This clonotype was found a few times. The V gene is TRBV20-1, the J gene TRBJ2-7; TRBD2 matches at 14 bases. CDR3 length equals 14 residues. The ends lost 5 bases at V and 3 bases at J; junction bases unmatched: 3. Germline loops: CDR1 DFQATT, CDR2 SNEGSKA (reference sequence). The CDR3 spells CSAPGLAGGYEQYF. CDR3 DNA: TGCAGTGCTCCAGGACTAGCGGGGGGCTACGAGCAGTACTTC.

In this sample, this clonotype turned up a few times. This sequence joins TRBV5-1 and TRBJ2-5, with unresolved D. The ends were cut back, 4 bases at V and 5 bases at J, with 18 bases in the middle. CDR1 is SGHRS, CDR2 YFSETQ, per germline. The CDR3 has 15 amino acids. CDR3 coding DNA: TGCGCCAGCAGCAACGGCGTTATCCCCGGCGAGACCCAGTACTTC. Translated: CASSNGVIPGETQYF.

This clonotype was picked up many times. The chain recombines TRBV14 with TRBJ2-1; D ambiguous. Germline CDR1 SGHDN, CDR2 FVKESK. The CDR3 is 12 residues long. Trimming cost V 3 bases and J 7 bases, with 7 bases left between them. The CDR3 is CASSQGWNEQFF. The CDR3 region has the DNA TGTGCCAGCAGCCAGGGTTGGAATGAGCAGTTCTTC.

This clonotype was picked up a small number of times. V and J are TRBV28 and TRBJ2-5; 9 nucleotides align to TRBD1. The CDR3 has 13 amino acids. The V gene's germline CDR1 is MDHEN and CDR2 SYDVKM. V lost 6 bases, J lost 5 bases, and 4 bases stayed unmatched. CDR3 DNA sequence: TGTGCCAGCAGCAACAGGGGGCGGGAGACCCAGTACTTC. This translates into CASSNRGRETQYF.

The chain links TRBV5-1 to TRBJ1-2, with 8 positions matching TRBD1. This CDR3 contains 16 residues. The V gene end was trimmed by 4 bases and the J gene end by 2 bases; junction bases not matched to a gene: 10. Germline V lookup: CDR1 SGHRS, CDR2 YFSETQ. The DNA for the CDR3 is TGCGCCAGCAGCCTTGGGACAGGCTTTCTAAACTATGGCTACACCTTC. This codes for CASSLGTGFLNYGYTF.

J is TRBJ2-1 and V is TRBV12-3 or TRBV12-4; 12 bases fit TRBD2. V lost 8 bases, J lost 3 bases, and 5 bases stayed unmatched. The length of the CDR3 is 15 residues. The CDR3 DNA reads TGTGCCAGCGGTACTAGCGGGGGGCACTACAATGAGCAGTTCTTC. Translating gives CASGTSGGHYNEQFF.

V is TRBV7-9 and J is TRBJ2-1, with 8 bases that match TRBD2. The junction had 9 bases not matched to a gene; V was cut back by 7 bases and J by 4 bases. CDR3 length equals 15 residues. Looked up from germline, CDR1 is SEHNR and CDR2 is FQNEAQ (reference sequence). The chain's CDR3 is CASNPGRGRYNEQFF. Written as DNA, the CDR3 is TGTGCCAGCAACCCCGGGAGGGGGAGGTACAATGAGCAGTTCTTC.

Turning to this clonotype: At one boundary the junction diverges from the germline segment, which might be a read error. The V and J genes are TRBV6-6 and TRBJ1-2, with 7 bases lining up with TRBD1. The CDR3 covers 17 residues. CDR1 is MNHNY, CDR2 SVGAGI, per germline (reference sequence). CDR3 region: CACSYPTRQGANYGYTF. The CDR3 DNA reads TGTGCCTGCAGTTACCCGACCCGACAGGGAGCAAACTATGGCTACACCTTC.

The table lists this clonotype with a few counts. For the CDR3, the DNA is TGCAGTGCTAGCCCCCCGGACGGGCGAGGTCAGCCCCAGCATTTT. This encodes CSASPPDGRGQPQHF. The rearrangement uses TRBV20-1 and TRBJ1-5; D remains ambiguous. Germline V gene data show CDR1 as DFQATT and CDR2 as SNEGSKA (reference sequence). The CDR3 sequence is 15 residues long. V lost 3 bases to trimming and J lost 6 bases, with 18 bases between them.

The V and J genes are TRBV15 and TRBJ2-1; a weak D match, TRBD1 (5 bases). V was shortened by 5 bases and J by 9 bases, with 17 bases between the two germline ends. This CDR3 is 14 amino acids long. The germline gives CDR1 LNHNV, CDR2 YYDKDF (reference sequence). In DNA, the CDR3 is TGTGCCACCAGCCTAAAGGGGCCAGGGCGTGAGCAGTTCTTC. As protein: CATSLKGPGREQFF. The variable domain in full, completed from reference TRBV15 and TRBJ2-1, reads DAMVIQNPRYQVTQFGKPVTLSCSQTLNHNVMYWYQQKSSQAPKLLFHYYDKDFNNEADTPDNFQSRRPNTSFCFLDIRSPGLGDTAMYLCATSLKGPGREQFFGPGTRLTVL.

This chain links TRBV7-9 with TRBJ1-1, with D perhaps matching TRBD1 (6 bases). CDR3 length: 12 amino acids. The V gene lost 3 bases and the J gene lost 7 bases, with 9 bases spanning the gap. Germline V gives CDR1 SEHNR, CDR2 FQNEAQ (reference sequence). The CDR3 nucleotides read TGTGCCAGCAGCTTCGGACAGTTTGAAGCTTTCTTT. This gives the protein CASSFGQFEAFF.

The chain carries TRBV9 and TRBJ2-3; 7 bases agree with TRBD2. CDR1 SGDLS and CDR2 YYNGEE come from the germline V gene. The V and J ends lost 3 bases and 2 bases, in that order; junction bases with no gene match: 3. CDR3 size: 14 residues. The CDR3 loop reads CASSESGVTDTQYF. DNA of the CDR3: TGTGCCAGCAGCGAGAGCGGGGTCACAGATACGCAGTATTTT.